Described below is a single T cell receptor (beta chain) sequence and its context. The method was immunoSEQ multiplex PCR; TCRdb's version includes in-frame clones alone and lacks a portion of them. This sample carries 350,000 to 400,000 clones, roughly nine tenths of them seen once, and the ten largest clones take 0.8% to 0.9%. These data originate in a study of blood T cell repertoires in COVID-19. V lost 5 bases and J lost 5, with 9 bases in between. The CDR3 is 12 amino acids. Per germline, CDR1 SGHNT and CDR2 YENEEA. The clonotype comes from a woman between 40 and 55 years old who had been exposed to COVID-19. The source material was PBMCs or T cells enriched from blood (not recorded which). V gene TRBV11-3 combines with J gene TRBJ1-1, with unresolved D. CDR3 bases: TGTGCCAGCAGCACGGGGTTAACTGAAGCTTTCTTT. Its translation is CASSTGLTEAFF.